Listed here are 27 T cell receptor beta chains from one sample, sequenced in a study of blood T cell repertoires in COVID-19. Clones were sequenced by immunoSEQ multiplex PCR, and TCRdb holds only the in-frame ones, with some missing. The sample has about 97,000 clones, roughly 85% seen once. The sample comprised peripheral blood. These receptors were taken from a woman in her 70s with active or convalescent COVID-19.

This chain uses TRBV5-1 with TRBJ2-1; 11 nucleotides align to TRBD2. The CDR3 is 19 amino acids. Germline-derived CDR1 and CDR2 are SGHRS and YFSETQ. Germline trimming cut 4 bases from V and 0 bases from J; bases unmatched to any gene: 12. This CDR3 is CASSRLAGGPSSSYNEQFF. As DNA, the CDR3 is TGCGCCAGCAGCCGCCTAGCGGGGGGTCCGTCAAGCTCCTACAATGAGCAGTTCTTC.

The V gene is TRBV4-1, the J gene TRBJ2-6, with D perhaps TRBD2 (7 bases). Trimming shortened V by 4 bases and J by 0 bases, and 22 bases separated the two germline ends. Germline lookup yields CDR1 MGHRA and CDR2 YSYEKL. The CDR3 contains 20 residues. This CDR3 reads CASSRREGGGENSGANVLTF. CDR3 in DNA: TGCGCCAGCAGCCGCAGGGAAGGGGGGGGCGAAAACTCTGGGGCCAACGTCCTGACTTTC.

A single count supports this clone. The chain combines TRBV7-2 with TRBJ1-1, with D perhaps TRBD1 (6 bases). CDR3 size: 14 residues. V was pared by 5 bases and J by 6 bases, with 16 bases between. Germline assignment: CDR1 SGHTA and CDR2 FQGNSA. Here the CDR3 DNA reads TGTGCCAGCAGCCCTGGGGGGGGGCGGGCTGAAGCTTTCTTT. Residues: CASSPGGGRAEAFF.

This sequence joins TRBV9 and TRBJ2-3; a possible D gene is TRBD2 (6 bases). V shed 0 bases and J shed 2 bases, with 10 bases lying between them. This CDR3 has 15 amino acids. The germline CDR1 and CDR2 sequences are SGDLS and YYNGEE. Here the CDR3 DNA reads TGTGCCAGCAGCGTAGGGGACTCCTACACAGATACGCAGTATTTT. It yields the protein CASSVGDSYTDTQYF.

The rearrangement uses TRBV9 and TRBJ2-7, with 9 bases aligning to TRBD2. The V and J ends lost 0 bases and 3 bases, in that order; junction bases with no gene match: 7. Per germline, CDR1 SGDLS and CDR2 YYNGEE. CDR3 length: 16 residues. The CDR3 reads CASSVGGTSNGYEQYF. The CDR3 DNA sequence: TGTGCCAGCAGCGTAGGTGGGACTAGCAATGGCTACGAGCAGTACTTC.

V is TRBV28 and J is TRBJ1-5; a possible D gene is TRBD1 (6 bases). CDR1 and CDR2 from the germline V gene are MDHEN and SYDVKM. The CDR3 has 16 residues. The ends were cut back, 9 bases at V and 2 bases at J, with 20 bases in the middle. DNA for the CDR3: TGTGCCAGTCTGGGGGCCGGACGGAGTGGCAATCAGCCCCAGCATTTT. Amino acid sequence: CASLGAGRSGNQPQHF.

The CDR3 is CAWGDSRKLFF. CDR3 coding DNA: TGTGCCTGGGGGGACAGTCGAAAACTGTTTTTT. The genes are TRBV30 and TRBJ1-4, with 7 bases lining up with TRBD1. The CDR3 covers 11 residues. The J segment lost 10 bases and the V segment lost 5 bases, leaving 4 bases of the junction unmatched. CDR1 and CDR2 from the germline V gene are GTSNPN and SVGIG (reference sequence). Full variable domain (remainder filled in from reference TRBV30 and TRBJ1-4): SQTIHQWPATLVQPVGSPLSLECTVEGTSNPNLYWYRQAAGRGLQLLFYSVGIGQISSEVPQNLSASRPQDRQFILSSKKLLLSDSGFYLCAWGDSRKLFFGSGTQLSVL.

J is TRBJ2-1 and V is TRBV28; D is unclear. This CDR3 is built from 12 residues. From germline, CDR1 is MDHEN and CDR2 SYDVKM. The ends were cut back, 5 bases at V and 4 bases at J, with 6 bases in the middle. CDR3 sequence: CASSGEYNEQFF. The CDR3 bases are TGTGCCAGCAGTGGAGAGTACAATGAGCAGTTCTTC. Drawing the rest from reference TRBV28 and TRBJ2-1, the complete variable domain is DVKVTQSSRYLVKRTGEKVFLECVQDMDHENMFWYRQDPGLGLRLIYFSYDVKMKEKGDIPEGYSVSREKKERFSLILESASTNQTSMYLCASSGEYNEQFFGPGTRLTVL.

This clone has a single count. The chain recombines TRBV5-1 with TRBJ2-5, with 9 bases that match TRBD1. The CDR3 has 15 amino acids. V gave up 4 bases and J gave up 1 base; unmatched junction bases: 5. The V gene's germline CDR1 is SGHRS and CDR2 YFSETQ. Written as DNA, the CDR3 is TGCGCCAGCAGCCCCCGGGACAGGGTCCAAGAGACCCAGTACTTC. Translation gives CASSPRDRVQETQYF.

Remarks on this clone: Other DNA sequences in the same sample also yield this CDR3. The CDR3 DNA sequence: TGCGCCAGCAGCTTGTACAGGGGCGAGACCCAGTACTTC. Encoded protein: CASSLYRGETQYF. V and J are TRBV5-1 and TRBJ2-5; 7 bases match TRBD1. The CDR3 covers 13 residues. Germline CDR1 reads SGHRS; CDR2 reads YFSETQ. The V gene end was trimmed by 1 base and the J gene end by 5 bases; junction bases not matched to a gene: 2.

The V and J genes are TRBV12-3 or TRBV12-4 and TRBJ1-5; D gene ambiguous. Trimming removed 5 bases at V and 1 base at J, with 6 bases between. The CDR3 runs to 13 residues. This CDR3 reads CASSQASNQPQHF. Written as DNA, the CDR3 is TGTGCCAGCAGTCAGGCCAGCAATCAGCCCCAGCATTTT.

The V call is TRBV28, the J call TRBJ1-6; tentative D call: TRBD1 (6 bases). The V end lost 6 bases, the J end lost 9 bases, and 15 bases lay between the germline ends. This CDR3 is 14 amino acids long. CDR1 and CDR2 (germline): MDHEN, SYDVKM. The CDR3 region is CASRFAGGGSPLHF. The DNA of the CDR3 is TGTGCCAGCAGATTCGCGGGGGGCGGTTCACCCCTCCACTTT.

The chain uses TRBV28 and TRBJ2-7; D might be TRBD2 (6 bases). V lost 4 bases to trimming and J lost 4 bases, with 20 bases between them. CDR3 length: 16 residues. Germline CDR1 reads MDHEN; CDR2 reads SYDVKM. This CDR3 is CASSSGSSGARYEQYF. As DNA, the CDR3 is TGTGCCAGCAGTTCGGGTAGCTCGGGAGCTCGGTACGAGCAGTACTTC.

The chain couples TRBV10-3 to TRBJ2-2; D might be TRBD2 (5 bases). The ends were cut back, 6 bases at V and 3 bases at J, with 11 bases in the middle. The CDR3 covers 14 residues. Germline V gene data show CDR1 as ENHRY and CDR2 as SYGVKD. CDR3 sequence (DNA): TGTGCCATCAGCTCCCGGGGTGACACCGGGGAGCTGTTTTTT. This sequence encodes CAISSRGDTGELFF.

V and J are TRBV7-2 and TRBJ2-7; D possibly corresponds to TRBD2 (6 bases). The V and J ends lost 0 bases and 0 bases respectively, with 12 bases between them. Germline assignment: CDR1 SGHTA and CDR2 FQGNSA. CDR3 length: 16 residues. The CDR3 nucleotides are TGTGCCAGCAGCTTAGCGGGAGACGGGAGCTCCTACGAGCAGTACTTC. Translating it yields CASSLAGDGSSYEQYF.

This clone has more than one count but fewer than ten. V and J are TRBV9 and TRBJ2-5; D is possibly TRBD2 (6 bases). V lost 4 bases to trimming and J lost 4 bases, with 11 bases between them. CDR1 and CDR2 from the germline V gene are SGDLS and YYNGEE. The CDR3 is 13 residues long. CDR3 sequence: CASSPVGLETQYF. In DNA form, the CDR3 reads TGTGCCAGCAGCCCGGTGGGACTAGAGACCCAGTACTTC.

The rearrangement joins TRBV28 to TRBJ2-7, with 8 nucleotides matching TRBD2. The ends lost 7 bases at V and 6 bases at J; junction bases unmatched: 17. CDR1 is MDHEN and CDR2 is SYDVKM in the germline V gene. The CDR3 spans 16 residues. This CDR3 is CASTSPRRLAGGEQYF. The DNA of the CDR3 is TGTGCCAGCACCTCACCTCGGCGCCTGGCGGGGGGCGAGCAGTACTTC. Supplemented by reference TRBV28 and TRBJ2-7, the full variable domain reads DVKVTQSSRYLVKRTGEKVFLECVQDMDHENMFWYRQDPGLGLRLIYFSYDVKMKEKGDIPEGYSVSREKKERFSLILESASTNQTSMYLCASTSPRRLAGGEQYFGPGTRLTVT.

The chain combines TRBV11-2 with TRBJ1-3; 7 bases align to TRBD1. Trimming removed 1 base from V and 0 bases from J; junction bases left unmatched: 0. CDR3 length: 15 residues. The germline V gene encodes CDR1 SGHAT and CDR2 FQNNGV. The CDR3, as DNA: TGTGCCAGCAGCTTAGGACAGGGCTCTGGAAACACCATATATTTT. Its protein product is CASSLGQGSGNTIYF.

The chain has TRBV5-4 and TRBJ2-1, with 11 bases that match TRBD2. The V gene end was trimmed by 4 bases and the J gene end by 10 bases; junction bases not matched to a gene: 13. The CDR3 is made up of 16 amino acids. Looked up from germline, CDR1 is SGHNT and CDR2 is YYREEE (reference sequence). The CDR3 protein is CASSGTTSGSLREQFF. As DNA, the CDR3 is TGTGCCAGCAGCGGGACCACTAGCGGGAGTTTACGGGAGCAGTTCTTC.

This sequence joins TRBV6-9 and TRBJ2-7, with a tentative D call TRBD1 (6 bases). Trimming left V 4 bases short and J 2 bases short, with 18 bases between. The length of the CDR3 is 16 residues. Germline V gene lookup returns CDR1 MNHGY and CDR2 SVAAGI. CDR3 sequence: CASSFLGWTVTYEQYF. Written as DNA, the CDR3 is TGTGCCAGCAGTTTCTTGGGGTGGACAGTAACCTACGAGCAGTACTTC.

The chain couples TRBV7-6 to TRBJ2-5, with a possible D match to TRBD2 (5 bases). Trimming shortened V by 7 bases and J by 1 base, and 19 bases separated the two germline ends. From germline, CDR1 is SGHVS and CDR2 FNYEAQ. The CDR3 sequence is 16 residues long. This CDR3 is CASMRAVSSGQETQYF. The CDR3 region has the DNA TGTGCCAGCATGAGAGCGGTGAGCTCAGGCCAAGAGACCCAGTACTTC.

In its sample, this clone was seen a few times. The rearrangement links TRBV2 to TRBJ2-7; TRBD2 matches at 8 bases. J gave up 5 bases and V 1 base, and 1 base lay outside the gene matches. From germline, CDR1 is SNHLY and CDR2 FYNNEI. The CDR3 consists of 13 residues. The CDR3 protein is CASSEGGGNEQYF. The CDR3 nucleotides read TGTGCCAGCAGTGAAGGCGGGGGGAACGAGCAGTACTTC.

This chain joins TRBV2 and TRBJ2-3; 8 bases fit TRBD1. The CDR3 runs to 15 residues. The germline V gene encodes CDR1 SNHLY and CDR2 FYNNEI. The J segment lost 4 bases and the V segment lost 6 bases, leaving 9 bases of the junction unmatched. In nucleotides, the CDR3 is TGTGCCAGCAGACAATACGGACAGGGCTCAGATACGCAGTATTTT. Protein: CASRQYGQGSDTQYF.

The chain has TRBV7-8 and TRBJ2-7; 7 positions agree with TRBD2. The CDR3 is 15 amino acids. Germline V gene sequence: CDR1 SGHVS, CDR2 FQNEAQ. V gave up 8 bases and J gave up 1 base; unmatched junction bases: 11. This chain's CDR3 is CASGPTGGRSYEQYF. The CDR3 DNA sequence: TGTGCCAGCGGACCAACGGGCGGGAGATCCTACGAGCAGTACTTC.

This chain uses TRBV28 with TRBJ1-5; TRBD1 might be the D (6 bases). Germline lookup yields CDR1 MDHEN and CDR2 SYDVKM. The ends were cut back, 7 bases at V and 7 bases at J, with 20 bases in the middle. The CDR3 is 15 amino acids. The CDR3 protein is CASNPTASTGQPQHF. The CDR3 coding sequence is TGTGCCAGCAATCCGACCGCTTCGACAGGCCAGCCCCAGCATTTT.

The J gene is TRBJ2-7, the V gene TRBV9; 8 bases are shared with TRBD2. J was trimmed by 2 bases and V by 0 bases; bases with no gene match: 10. This CDR3 has 17 amino acids. Germline values: CDR1 SGDLS, CDR2 YYNGEE. CDR3 sequence reads: CASSVGASGYIPYEQYF. CDR3 in DNA: TGTGCCAGCAGCGTAGGGGCTAGCGGGTACATTCCCTACGAGCAGTACTTC.

V gene TRBV7-9 combines with J gene TRBJ2-1; 8 positions agree with TRBD2. V lost 3 bases to trimming and J lost 7 bases; unmatched junction nucleotides: 8. Germline assignment: CDR1 SEHNR and CDR2 FQNEAQ (reference sequence). The CDR3 runs to 15 residues. CDR3 sequence: CASSFLASGSNEQFF. In nucleotides, the CDR3 is TGTGCCAGCAGCTTTTTGGCTAGCGGGTCGAATGAGCAGTTCTTC.